This TCR beta chain stems from a study of cytomegalovirus exposure and HLA in healthy donors. J lost 5 bases, V lost 3 bases, and 10 bases had no gene match. Looked up from germline, CDR1 is SGDLS and CDR2 is YYNGEE. This CDR3 has 15 amino acids. 60 Vbeta and 13 Jbeta primers were used in PCR. Method: immunoSEQ multiplex PCR; TCRdb's copy keeps in-frame clones and lacks some. The sample has about 100,000 clones, roughly 76% seen once; the top ten hold 2% to 3%. V gene TRBV9 combines with J gene TRBJ2-5; TRBD2 matches 7 bases. The receptor was isolated from a man younger than 30 in good health and CMV-seronegative. The sample consisted of PBMCs. The CDR3 loop is CASSGASGRRETQYF. For the CDR3, the DNA is TGTGCCAGCAGCGGGGCTAGCGGTAGGAGGGAGACCCAGTACTTC.